This T cell receptor beta chain emerged from a study of T cells after yellow fever vaccination. V was pared by 6 bases and J by 1 base, with 4 bases of the junction left unmatched. CDR1 SQVTM and CDR2 ANQGSEA come from the germline V gene. CDR3 length: 13 residues. TCRdb re-derived calls from the 5' RACE reads in MiXCR, one entry per CDR3 protein. The table lists a few hundred thousand distinct CDR3 sequences, approximately 12% of them singletons. This clonotype was counted a few times. The specimen was CD4+ T cells sorted from PBMCs, collected 15 days after the yellow fever booster vaccination. The chain combines TRBV29-1 with TRBJ2-3, with 7 positions matching TRBD2. This TCR derives from a man between 18 and 29 years old who received the YFV17D yellow fever vaccine. This chain's CDR3 is CSVWGGRTDTQYF. The CDR3, as DNA: TGCAGCGTGTGGGGGGGTCGCACAGATACGCAGTATTTT.